The 22 T cell receptor beta chains presented below share a single source sample, sequenced in a study of human T cells and chemical hapten exposure. Time point meaning: patch test 1, 2 weeks after DPC sensitization. Treatment described: therapeutic diphenylcyclopropenone sensitization with weekly scalp DPC. Via MiXCR, TCRdb re-called the RACE reads, giving one row per CDR3 protein. The sample records 300,000 to 450,000 distinct CDR3 sequences, roughly 4.8% being singletons. This material consisted of whole blood, taken in connection with sensitization to the hapten diphenylcyclopropenone (DPC). These receptor sequences come from a woman aged 45-60 years with alopecia areata. Some clones in this sample may be carry-over from other donors' samples.

The CDR3 spells CAGGRLASTDTQYF. The CDR3, as DNA: TGTGCCGGAGGCCGCCTAGCGAGCACAGATACGCAGTATTTT. The chain uses TRBV30 and TRBJ2-3, with D perhaps matching TRBD2 (6 bases). CDR1 is GTSNPN and CDR2 is SVGIG in the germline V gene (reference sequence). The CDR3 spans 14 residues. V gave up 8 bases and J gave up 0 bases, with 15 bases separating them.

The chain employs TRBV6-5 and TRBJ1-1, with D hard to call. V lost 7 bases, J lost 1 base, and 10 bases lay in between. Per the germline V gene, CDR1 is MNHEY and CDR2 is SVGAGI. The CDR3 runs to 13 residues. Here the CDR3 DNA reads TGTGCCAGCACCAGCGTCGGGAACACTGAAGCTTTCTTT. It specifies CASTSVGNTEAFF.

This clonotype has more than one count but fewer than ten. The genes are TRBV10-3 and TRBJ2-7, with unresolved D. The germline CDR1 and CDR2 sequences are ENHRY and SYGVKD. The CDR3 loop spans 14 amino acids. Trimming took 7 bases from V and 6 from J, leaving 19 bases between them. Written as DNA, the CDR3 is TGTGCCATCACCGGAGAAGGACCCCTGGGCGAGCAGTACTTC. It yields the protein CAITGEGPLGEQYF.

This clonotype came up a few times. The V and J genes are TRBV28 and TRBJ2-3; TRBD2 matches 10 bases. This CDR3 comprises 15 residues. Germline V gene sequence: CDR1 MDHEN, CDR2 SYDVKM. The V and J ends lost 4 bases and 3 bases, in that order; junction bases with no gene match: 4. The DNA of the CDR3 is TGTGCCAGCAGTTACGAGCGGGAGGGGACAGATACGCAGTATTTT. Translating gives CASSYEREGTDTQYF.

The chain carries TRBV20-1 and TRBJ1-5; D is unresolved. Germline V gene lookup returns CDR1 DFQATT and CDR2 SNEGSKA (reference sequence). Trimming cost V 6 bases and J 3 bases, with 12 bases left between them. The CDR3 extends over 13 amino acids. The DNA of the CDR3 is TGCAGTGCCCAACTCGGGTCCAATCAGCCCCAGCATTTT. Its translation is CSAQLGSNQPQHF.

Only a few counts were recorded for this clonotype. V gene TRBV20-1 combines with J gene TRBJ2-4; 12 positions agree with TRBD2. After removal of 4 bases from V and 0 bases from J, the junction contained 4 bases not matched to a gene. The CDR3 extends over 16 amino acids. CDR1 and CDR2 (germline): DFQATT, SNEGSKA (reference sequence). The chain's CDR3 is CSANPTSGGAKNIQYF. The DNA for the CDR3 is TGCAGTGCTAATCCGACTAGCGGGGGAGCCAAAAACATTCAGTACTTC.

Many counts were recorded for this clonotype. V gene TRBV6-1 combines with J gene TRBJ2-3; the D is unclear. Trimming removed 7 bases at V and 2 bases at J, with 10 bases between. The germline V gene encodes CDR1 MNHNS and CDR2 SASEGT. There are 13 residues in the CDR3. In DNA form, the CDR3 reads TGTGCCAGCAAGGTCGGCCTCACAGATACGCAGTATTTT. Protein sequence: CASKVGLTDTQYF.

This clonotype was recorded a few times. The gene calls are TRBV3-1 and TRBJ2-7; D might be TRBD1 (5 bases). This CDR3 region has 16 residues. V was cut by 1 base and J by 0 bases, with 13 bases left in between. Germline V gives CDR1 LGHDT, CDR2 YNNKEL (reference sequence). In DNA, the CDR3 is TGTGCCAGCAGCCAAGGGCAGGGCCATCCCTCCTACGAGCAGTACTTC. Residues: CASSQGQGHPSYEQYF.

This clonotype was seen a handful of times. The chain couples TRBV7-9 to TRBJ2-7; a possible D gene is TRBD2 (6 bases). Germline values: CDR1 SEHNR, CDR2 FQNEAQ (reference sequence). The V gene lost 6 bases and the J gene lost 3 bases, with 15 bases spanning the gap. The CDR3 covers 14 residues. For the CDR3, the DNA is TGTGCCAGCAGTCGAGGAGGGGCCAACTACGAGCAGTACTTC. It is translated as CASSRGGANYEQYF.

The chain recombines TRBV20-1 with TRBJ2-2, with TRBD2 matching over 10 bases. There are 13 residues in the CDR3. Germline lookup yields CDR1 DFQATT and CDR2 SNEGSKA (reference sequence). Trimming cost V 5 bases and J 6 bases; bases outside gene matches: 3. Here the CDR3 reads CSAASGGAGELFF. CDR3 nucleotide sequence: TGCAGTGCTGCAAGCGGGGGGGCCGGGGAGCTGTTTTTT.

The table lists this clonotype with many counts. This chain uses TRBV6-5 with TRBJ2-3; D possibly corresponds to TRBD1 (6 bases). CDR1 is MNHEY, CDR2 SVGAGI, per germline. The germline V and J ends were trimmed by 10 bases and 0 bases, with 14 bases remaining between them. The CDR3 is 14 residues long. The CDR3 nucleotides are TGTGCCACCAAACAGGGACCTAGCACAGATACGCAGTATTTT. It translates to CATKQGPSTDTQYF.

This clonotype was counted a few times. V and J are TRBV11-2 and TRBJ2-1; tentatively, D is TRBD2 (6 bases). The V end was cut by 4 bases, the J end by 6 bases, with 19 bases between. This CDR3 comprises 16 residues. CDR1 is SGHAT, CDR2 FQNNGV, per germline. The CDR3 protein is CASSSFTGRGGNEQFF. The CDR3 region has the DNA TGTGCCAGCAGCTCGTTCACCGGGAGAGGCGGCAATGAGCAGTTCTTC.

This chain uses TRBV11-3 with TRBJ1-1, with 7 nucleotides matching TRBD1. The CDR3 length is 16 residues. The V and J ends lost 5 bases and 1 base, in that order; junction bases with no gene match: 10. Germline V gene data show CDR1 as SGHNT and CDR2 as YENEEA. In DNA form, the CDR3 reads TGTGCCAGCAGCCCAGCAGCCGGGACAGCGAACACTGAAGCTTTCTTT. Translation: CASSPAAGTANTEAFF.

This clonotype has more than one count but fewer than ten. The V gene is TRBV18, the J gene TRBJ1-3; D is ambiguous. The CDR3 covers 14 residues. Germline-derived CDR1 and CDR2 are KGHSH and LQKENI. V lost 2 bases and J lost 9, with 14 bases in between. Written as DNA, the CDR3 is TGTGCCAGCTCACCAGCCGCCGATGGAGGCACCATATATTTT. Translated: CASSPAADGGTIYF.

The genes are TRBV7-2 and TRBJ2-1, with D perhaps matching TRBD1 (7 bases). The CDR3 loop spans 17 amino acids. Trimming cost V 5 bases and J 5 bases, with 22 bases left between them. CDR1 is SGHTA and CDR2 is FQGNSA in the germline V gene. The CDR3 DNA reads as TGTGCCAGCAGCACACCTGCAGGGGGGAGAGGAAACAATGAGCAGTTCTTC. It translates to CASSTPAGGRGNNEQFF.

This clonotype was detected ten times or more. The genes are TRBV6-6 and TRBJ2-7, with 8 positions matching TRBD2. Germline V gene data show CDR1 as MNHNY and CDR2 as SVGAGI (reference sequence). V lost 8 bases, J lost 6 bases, and 9 bases stayed unmatched. CDR3 size: 13 residues. CDR3 region: CASELLGGAEQYF. CDR3 bases: TGTGCCAGCGAACTCCTCGGGGGGGCCGAGCAGTACTTC.

This clonotype occurred many times. The rearrangement links TRBV5-5 to TRBJ2-5; no clear D. The germline V gene encodes CDR1 SGHKS and CDR2 YYEKEE (reference sequence). CDR3 length: 12 residues. V gave up 3 bases and J gave up 0 bases, with 3 bases separating them. CDR3: CASSSYQETQYF. CDR3 coding DNA: TGTGCCAGCAGCTCGTACCAAGAGACCCAGTACTTC.

At least ten counts were recorded for this clonotype. The V and J genes are TRBV20-1 and TRBJ1-1; no reliable D call. With 7 bases removed from V and 6 bases from J, the gap between germline ends came to 18 bases. This CDR3 is 13 amino acids long. Per germline, CDR1 DFQATT and CDR2 SNEGSKA (reference sequence). The CDR3 nucleotides are TGCAGTGTCCCGGGCCCTGTGAGCGCTGAAGCTTTCTTT. It is translated as CSVPGPVSAEAFF.

In this sample, this clonotype turned up a few times. This chain connects TRBV7-9 to TRBJ2-7; D call uncertain. Trimming left V 5 bases short and J 2 bases short, with 13 bases between. The CDR3 contains 14 residues. Germline V gene data show CDR1 as SEHNR and CDR2 as FQNEAQ (reference sequence). The CDR3 coding sequence is TGTGCCAGCAGCCTCCTCGCAGGAACCTACGAGCAGTACTTC. This encodes CASSLLAGTYEQYF.

The table lists this clonotype with many counts. V gene TRBV7-2 combines with J gene TRBJ1-1; D gene unclear. The CDR3 sequence is 13 residues long. V lost 2 bases, J lost 7 bases, and 11 bases lay in between. CDR1 and CDR2 from the germline V gene are SGHTA and FQGNSA. The CDR3 region is CASSLHSDNEAFF. CDR3 DNA sequence: TGTGCCAGCAGCTTACACAGCGACAATGAAGCTTTCTTT.

This chain links TRBV6-2 or TRBV6-3 with TRBJ2-1, with D tentatively TRBD1 (6 bases). V lost 6 bases and J lost 3, with 12 bases in between. This CDR3 has 14 residues. Germline V gives CDR1 MNHEY, CDR2 SVGEGT. The CDR3 region has the DNA TGTGCCAGCAGAAAGCGGACAGACTACAATGAGCAGTTCTTC. It yields the protein CASRKRTDYNEQFF.

This clonotype was counted between two and nine times. CDR3 bases: TGTGCCAGCAGTTACAGCCGGGACAGGATGAACGAGCAGTACTTC. This codes for CASSYSRDRMNEQYF. The V and J genes are TRBV6-5 and TRBJ2-7; TRBD1 aligns across 8 bases. Germline values: CDR1 MNHEY, CDR2 SVGAGI. The CDR3 spans 15 residues. Germline trimming cut 2 bases from V and 5 bases from J; bases unmatched to any gene: 8.